This T cell receptor beta chain came from a study of blood T cells in healthy people across ages (dated by TCRdb to the mid-2010s). For the study in its entirety: In model experiments, template switching captured about one uniquely barcoded TCR beta cDNA molecule for every two T cells. To track age-related changes in TCR beta repertoire diversity, the study relied on deep sequencing normalized with unique cDNA molecular identifiers. The donors were divided into four age groups: young (average approximately 15 years), middle-aged (about 39), aged (roughly 66) and long-lived (roughly 86). To avoid experimental bias, donors of different ages were spread randomly across the sequencing lanes. Using the same blood draw, the study looked at two additional independent replicas of 1 million unique cDNA reads for two donors, one aged 18 to 30 and the other aged 80 or older.

Results and caveats for the whole study, not just this receptor: Estimates of total diversity based on one million sequenced T cells were regarded as lower bounds and as underestimates. Donor CMV infection status was unknown, potentially confounding age-related changes in expanded clonotypes. Since profiling was done on bulk unsorted PBMCs, naive and antigen-experienced compartments could not be conclusively compared. A strong correlation was found between observed TCR beta diversity and the percentage of naive T cells measured by flow cytometry. As age increased, observed TCR beta diversity per million T cells dropped in a roughly linear way, and a significant reduction was already evident by age about 40. The long-lived group showed more naive CD4+ T cells, fewer expanded clones and increased TCR diversity than the aged group, suggesting age selection.

This clonotype has ten or more counts. Its antigen remains undetermined. No qualities accompany the bases; no much larger clone lies one base away. Systemically healthy Caucasian individuals from Russia, roughly 40 in total and aged roughly 6 to 100 years, were included as donors. Each donor gave 8 to 10 milliliters of peripheral blood, drawn into EDTA-treated Vacutainer tubes. Ficoll-Paque density-gradient centrifugation was used to isolate PBMCs, with at least 6.5 million per sample. Total RNA, at least 6 micrograms per sample, was extracted from PBMCs with Trizol reagent. Naive CD45RAhigh/CD27high T cell percentages were measured by flow cytometry on a PBMC aliquot from every donor. The CDR3 starts with the cysteine, ends with the phenylalanine, and has 16 residues. Kept here is only the CDR3 DNA, which spans 48 bases and is read in frame from base 1. In the germline V gene, CDR1 corresponds to SGHTA and CDR2 to FQGNSA. V lost 6 bases and J lost 0 bases; the stretch between them is 18 bases long.

Library preparation was by 5' RACE. Sequencing was performed on an Illumina HiSeq 2500. A second PCR of roughly 6 to 11 cycles was performed with a sample-barcoded 5' primer and a J-beta primer mix. A template-switch 5' adaptor carrying 12 random nucleotides introduced a unique molecular identifier onto each TCR beta cDNA molecule. Each sample yielded at least 3 million CDR3-containing paired-end reads. All of the RNA was converted into first-strand cDNA using the Mint cDNA synthesis kit, with a TRBC-specific oligonucleotide serving as the primer. All cDNA was treated with uracil-DNA glycosylase and then went through a first 18-cycle PCR with the universal primers M1SS and BC2_uni_R. For the original study's pipeline: Normalization of each sample was performed by random selection of 1 million high-quality reads, each carrying a distinct molecular identifier. Instead of being binned into consensus sequences, reads that shared molecular identifiers were thrown out. CDR3 identification, clonotype clustering and error correction used MiTCR with a Q25 quality threshold and the strictest error-elimination algorithm. Lower-bound total TCR beta diversity was estimated with a nonparametric unseen species model using Euler transformation. The public reads were run again by TCRdb, first through fastp at Q25 and then through MiXCR, and only productive beta chains were kept. Identical CDR3 protein sequences are pooled into one entry, listed with their most common genes and DNA. TCRdb's processing, not the authors', yielded these V and J calls. The sample contains some 790,000 distinct CDR3 sequences, about 30% of them found a single time. The ten largest clones represent 15% to 20% of the sample.

The receptor was isolated from a woman at least 80 years old in good health. The sequenced material came from blood. The chain is made from TRBV7-2 and TRBJ2-7, with a tentative D gene TRBD2 over 7 matching bases. The CDR3 in this case is CASRGGPRALSYEQYF. The DNA is TGTGCCAGCAGGGGGGGGCCGAGGGCCCTCTCCTACGAGCAGTACTTC.